This entry features one TCR delta chain sequence. Antigen specificity is unknown. This entry belongs to a study of DNA immune sequencing with unique molecular identifiers. On the study more broadly: γδ T cells were magnetically enriched from buffy coats; genomic DNA was sequenced. The sample holds FACS-enriched γδ T cells from PBMC. Regarding the study as a whole: TRD diversity varied, with several healthy donors highly oligoclonal. The most frequent TRD pairing among healthy donor clonotypes was TRDV2-TRDJ1.

A 32-plex genomic DNA assay used primers for all 8 TRDV and 4 TRDJ genes. A 12-nucleotide UMI was added during approximately 3 barcoding PCR cycles before adapter PCR. TCRdb re-identified clones in the multiplex PCR reads via CATT. The repertoire consists of under 6,000 delta-chain clones, with roughly 10% occurring once and the leading ten covering 45% to 55%. The CDR3 length is 19 residues. Germline values: CDR1 TSWWSYY, CDR2 QGS. V dropped 0 bases and J dropped 0 bases, with 20 bases sitting between them. This TCR came from a human donor in good health. V is TRDV1 and J is TRDJ1, with TRDD3 as a possible D gene (6 bases). As TCRdb names no J gene, one was assigned here on the basis of a DNA match to germline. Sample: gamma-delta T cells enriched from blood buffy coat, or unenriched PBMCs (not recorded which). CDR3 nucleotides: TGTGCTCTTGGGGAACTGTCCCTCCCCCGTCTGGGGTACACCGATAAACTCATCTTT. Its translation is CALGELSLPRLGYTDKLIF.